This TCR beta chain was sequenced for a study of CD8+ T cells in alopecia areata. In the study overall: Tofacitinib was taken orally by treated patients, and the dose was 5 to 10 mg twice daily. Study-wide results and caveats: Normal-skin resident alphabeta T cells also appear among scalp sample sequences. Whereas mice showed it more clearly, TCR sharing across patients was murkier, possibly because of HLA.

The table lists this clone with a few counts. The antigen remains undetermined. Once RNA had been extracted, it was reverse transcribed into cDNA to act as the sequencing template. The data were produced by immunoSEQ multiplex PCR, yet TCRdb's version contains in-frame clones alone and is incomplete. This table has about 140,000 clones, about three fifths appearing once. The V end was cut by 1 base, the J end by 8 bases, with 18 bases between. Germline V CDR1 and CDR2: MGHDK, SYGVNS. The CDR3 covers 17 residues. This chain uses TRBV25-1 with TRBJ1-6; possible D gene TRBD1, 5 bases. The source of this sequence is a human donor with alopecia areata. The starting material was CD4+ T cells sorted from blood, obtained at week 0. CDR3 sequence reads: CASSESEGRTFYSPLHF. As DNA, the CDR3 is TGTGCCAGCAGTGAATCAGAGGGACGGACGTTTTATTCACCCCTCCACTTT.